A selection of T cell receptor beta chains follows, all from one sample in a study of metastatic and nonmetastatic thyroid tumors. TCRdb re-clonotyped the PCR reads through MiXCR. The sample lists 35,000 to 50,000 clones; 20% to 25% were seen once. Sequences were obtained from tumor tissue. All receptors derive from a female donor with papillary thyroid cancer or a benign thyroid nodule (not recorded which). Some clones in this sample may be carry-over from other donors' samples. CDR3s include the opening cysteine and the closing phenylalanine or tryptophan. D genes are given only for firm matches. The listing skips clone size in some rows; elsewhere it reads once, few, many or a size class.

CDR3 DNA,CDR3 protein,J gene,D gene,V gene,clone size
TGTGCCAGCACTCAACAGGGGCGAATCTCCTACGAGCAGTACTTC,CASTQQGRISYEQYF,TRBJ2-7,TRBD1,TRBV6-1,many
TGTGCCAGCAGTAACTATCGCGGGGAAGGATACAATGAGCAGTTCTTC,CASSNYRGEGYNEQFF,TRBJ2-1,.,TRBV6-2/TRBV6-3,few
TGTGCCAGCAGTTTGGGATGGGGACTAGCGGAGAGCACAGATACGCAGTATTTT,CASSLGWGLAESTDTQYF,TRBJ2-3,TRBD2,TRBV27,few
TGCGCCAGCAGTGACGGGGGCAATGAGCAGTTCTTC,CASSDGGNEQFF,TRBJ2-1,.,TRBV10-1,many
TGTGCCAGCAGCTCGAGGCGAGGCAAGGACACTGAAGCTTTCTTT,CASSSRRGKDTEAFF,TRBJ1-1,.,TRBV7-2,few
TGTGCCAGCAGTTTGGGTACAGGGGGACAGCCCCAGCATTTT,CASSLGTGGQPQHF,TRBJ1-5,TRBD1,TRBV12-3/TRBV12-4,medium-sized
TGTGCCAGCAGCTTACTTACCAGGGACGAAAAACTGTTTTTT,CASSLLTRDEKLFF,TRBJ1-4,.,TRBV7-2,many
TGTGCCAGCAGTGCTAAGGTCTATGGCTACACCTTC,CASSAKVYGYTF,TRBJ1-2,.,TRBV6-1,.
TGTGCCACCAGCAGAGATAAACGGGAATGGTTCTATGGCTACACCTTC,CATSRDKREWFYGYTF,TRBJ1-2,.,TRBV15,few
TGCGCCAGCCGACTAAGCCCGAGGTTTCAAATGAACACTGAAGCTTTCTTT,CASRLSPRFQMNTEAFF,TRBJ1-1,.,TRBV5-1,.
TGCAGTGCTAGGACAGGGACGTTCTACGAGCAGTACTTC,CSARTGTFYEQYF,TRBJ2-7,TRBD1,TRBV20-1,many
TGTGCCAGCAGCCCCCCCAGGACAGTTTATAGTGGCTACACCTTC,CASSPPRTVYSGYTF,TRBJ1-2,.,TRBV7-6,.
TGTGCCAGCAGTCCTAGTCCCGACAGGGCGAACACCGGGGAGCTGTTTTTT,CASSPSPDRANTGELFF,TRBJ2-2,TRBD1,TRBV2,.
TGCAGTGCCATATACAATGAGCAGTTCTTC,CSAIYNEQFF,TRBJ2-1,.,TRBV20-1,once